This T cell receptor (beta chain) derives from a study of T cell responses to AZD1222 COVID-19 vaccine. Study findings and constraints: Donors were mostly white British, more females; clonal diversity possibly underestimated.

Looked up from germline, CDR1 is MGHRA and CDR2 is YSYEKL. Trimming cost V 3 bases and J 4 bases; bases outside gene matches: 7. This CDR3 is built from 16 residues. TCRdb's table, derived via immunoSEQ multiplex PCR, lists solely in-frame clones and lacks some. Here the sample spans roughly 150,000 clones, more than 90% being singletons. With regard to this clone: Antigen specificity is unknown.

Sample: peripheral blood, taken 28 days after the second AZD1222 dose. The clonotype comes from an adult who received the AZD1222 COVID-19 vaccine. The chain links TRBV4-1 to TRBJ1-2; 11 bases match TRBD1. For the CDR3, the DNA is TGCGCCAGCAGCCAGGACAGGGGGCGAACCCCCTATGGCTACACCTTC. Translated: CASSQDRGRTPYGYTF.